The 22 T cell receptor beta chains below were found in one sample sequenced in a study of T cell repertoires in cytomegalovirus infection. TCRdb passed the reads through MiXCR, listing each CDR3 protein once. The repertoire holds some 120,000 distinct CDR3 sequences, with roughly 32% as singletons. No antigen has been identified for these receptors. The input for sequencing was CD8+ T cells from cultured PBMCs, taken from culture after CMV antigen stimulation. These receptor sequences come from a human donor in good health (CMV status not recorded). Some clones in this sample may be carry-over from other donors' samples.

This clonotype was counted at least ten times. The junction departs from germline at one end; a sequencing error may be responsible. The J gene is TRBJ2-5, the V gene TRBV5-8; D is perhaps TRBD2 (6 bases). The germline CDR1 and CDR2 sequences are SGHTS and YDEGEE. The CDR3 contains 17 residues. The CDR3 nucleotides are TGTGACAGCAGCTTGGCGTCGGGTTGGCGGGGAGGTGAGACCCAGTACTTC. Protein sequence: CDSSLASGWRGGETQYF.

The chain is built from TRBV3-1 and TRBJ2-3; TRBD2 agrees at 10 bases. The ends lost 3 bases at V and 4 bases at J; junction bases unmatched: 4. The CDR3 sequence is 15 residues long. The V gene's germline CDR1 is LGHDT and CDR2 YNNKEL (reference sequence). CDR3 bases: TGTGCCAGCAGCCATATAGCGGGGGGAGCAGATACGCAGTATTTT. Residues: CASSHIAGGADTQYF.

V is TRBV5-6 and J is TRBJ2-1; 9 bases match TRBD1. The CDR3 sequence is 16 residues long. The V and J ends lost 0 bases and 3 bases, in that order; junction bases with no gene match: 4. Per germline, CDR1 SGHDT and CDR2 YYEEEE. The CDR3 DNA reads TGTGCCAGCAGCTTGGAACGGGACAGGGTCTACAATGAGCAGTTCTTC. It specifies CASSLERDRVYNEQFF.

The V gene is TRBV4-1, the J gene TRBJ2-6, with 10 bases that match TRBD1. Germline CDR1 and CDR2: MGHRA and YSYEKL. The junction had 9 bases not matched to a gene; V was cut back by 0 bases and J by 1 base. This CDR3 comprises 20 residues. CDR3 loop: CASSQDRSGTGASGANVLTF. The DNA of the CDR3 is TGCGCCAGCAGCCAAGATCGGAGCGGGACAGGGGCATCTGGGGCCAACGTCCTGACTTTC.

Only a few counts were recorded for this clonotype. The chain combines TRBV27 with TRBJ2-7, with D hard to call. V lost 0 bases to trimming and J lost 0 bases, with 15 bases between them. The CDR3 extends over 17 amino acids. Germline CDR1 MNHEY, CDR2 SMNVEV (reference sequence). The chain's CDR3 is CASSLSRRAAYSYEQYF. Written as DNA, the CDR3 is TGTGCCAGCAGTTTATCTCGTCGGGCCGCTTACTCCTACGAGCAGTACTTC.

The rearrangement links TRBV7-2 to TRBJ2-5; D unclear. Trimming took 4 bases from V and 5 from J, leaving 14 bases between them. This CDR3 comprises 14 residues. CDR1 and CDR2 (germline): SGHTA, FQGNSA. The CDR3 nucleotides read TGTGCCAGCAGCTCAGACCCCAACGGGGAGACCCAGTACTTC. It yields the protein CASSSDPNGETQYF.

The chain uses TRBV2 and TRBJ1-6; D not certain. Deletions cut 5 bases from V and 14 bases from J, with 19 bases between. Per the germline V gene, CDR1 is SNHLY and CDR2 is FYNNEI. This CDR3 region has 14 residues. In DNA form, the CDR3 reads TGTGCCAGCAGTAAGTCCGACCCAATTGGGACCCTCCACTTT. Amino acids: CASSKSDPIGTLHF.

This clonotype was picked up many times. The chain employs TRBV28 and TRBJ2-7; perhaps TRBD1 as D (6 bases). Germline CDR1 MDHEN, CDR2 SYDVKM. The germline V and J ends were trimmed by 1 base and 5 bases, with 9 bases remaining between them. The CDR3 spans 13 residues. The CDR3, as DNA: TGTGCCAGCAGTTTATCCGCAGGGGACGAGCAGTACTTC. As protein: CASSLSAGDEQYF.

A few counts support this clonotype. The chain is built from TRBV7-8 and TRBJ2-4; D remains ambiguous. Germline values: CDR1 SGHVS, CDR2 FQNEAQ. With 4 bases removed from V and 3 bases from J, the gap between germline ends came to 7 bases. The CDR3 totals 13 residues. For the CDR3, the DNA is TGTGCCAGCAGCTACGAGAACAAAAACATTCAGTACTTC. Amino acid sequence: CASSYENKNIQYF.

This clonotype was observed at least ten times. The genes are TRBV7-2 and TRBJ1-1; D remains ambiguous. V was pared by 1 base and J by 2 bases, with 17 bases between. CDR3 size: 17 residues. Germline V CDR1 and CDR2: SGHTA, FQGNSA. In DNA form, the CDR3 reads TGTGCCAGCAGCTTAGATTCTGCCGCCGGTGGAAACACTGAAGCTTTCTTT. Translated: CASSLDSAAGGNTEAFF.

This clonotype appeared once. Just one base apart from a much larger clone, this may be a read error. The chain is built from TRBV7-9 and TRBJ1-5; 8 bases are a match to TRBD1. CDR3 length: 17 amino acids. The V gene end was trimmed by 4 bases and the J gene end by 5 bases; junction bases not matched to a gene: 13. The germline CDR1 and CDR2 sequences are SEHNR and FQNEAQ (reference sequence). The CDR3 coding sequence is TGTGCCAGCAGCTCGGACAGGGAATTCGGGAGCGATCAGCCCCAGCATTTT. This codes for CASSSDREFGSDQPQHF. The entire variable domain, with the rest obtained from reference TRBV7-9 and TRBJ1-5, is as follows: DTGVSQNPRHKITKRGQNVTFRCDPISEHNRLYWYRQTLGQGPEFLTYFQNEAQLEKSRLLSDRFSAERPKGSFSTLEIQRTEQGDSAMYLCASSSDREFGSDQPQHFGDGTRLSIL.

This clonotype was seen a few times. The chain's CDR3 is CASSYNPSGTRTDTQYF. In nucleotides, the CDR3 is TGTGCCAGCAGCTACAATCCATCAGGGACCCGCACAGATACGCAGTATTTT. The gene calls are TRBV7-6 and TRBJ2-3, with D perhaps TRBD1 or TRBD2 (5 bases each). The CDR3 runs to 17 residues. Trimming stripped 4 bases from V and 1 base from J, with 18 bases between. Germline V gene sequence: CDR1 SGHVS, CDR2 FNYEAQ.

The V call is TRBV6-5, the J call TRBJ1-3; TRBD1 agrees at 9 bases. The V gene's germline CDR1 is MNHEY and CDR2 SVGAGI. This CDR3 has 15 amino acids. V gave up 5 bases and J gave up 3 bases; unmatched junction bases: 5. CDR3 in DNA: TGTGCCAGCAGTCGACAGGGGGACAGTGGAAACACCATATATTTT. Amino acid sequence: CASSRQGDSGNTIYF.

The chain is built from TRBV5-1 and TRBJ2-7; 9 positions agree with TRBD1. The germline V gene has CDR1 SGHRS and CDR2 YFSETQ. This CDR3 has 17 amino acids. The J segment lost 3 bases and the V segment lost 4 bases, leaving 14 bases of the junction unmatched. CDR3 bases: TGCGCCAGCAGCCGAGGGAATGGGACAGGGCATCACTACGAGCAGTACTTC. Its protein product is CASSRGNGTGHHYEQYF.

This clonotype has a count of ten or more. The CDR3 spells CASSMGLNTEAFF. The CDR3 coding sequence is TGCGCCAGCAGTATGGGACTGAACACTGAAGCTTTCTTT. V and J are TRBV4-1 and TRBJ1-1; perhaps TRBD1 as D (5 bases). The CDR3 runs 13 residues. Germline loops: CDR1 MGHRA, CDR2 YSYEKL. V dropped 6 bases and J dropped 0 bases, with 8 bases sitting between them.

This clonotype was seen a handful of times. The V gene is TRBV28, the J gene TRBJ2-2, with 9 bases identical to TRBD2. The germline gives CDR1 MDHEN, CDR2 SYDVKM. The CDR3 runs to 18 residues. V was clipped by 3 bases and J by 2 bases; unmatched bases: 10. This CDR3 is CASSFPTSGTSNTGELFF. The CDR3 DNA reads as TGTGCCAGCAGTTTCCCCACCTCCGGGACTAGCAACACCGGGGAGCTGTTTTTT.

The genes are TRBV20-1 and TRBJ2-3; 9 nucleotides agree with TRBD2. The V gene's germline CDR1 is DFQATT and CDR2 SNEGSKA (reference sequence). With V trimmed by 5 bases and J by 1 base, 10 bases remained unmatched. This CDR3 spans 16 amino acids. CDR3 nucleotides: TGCAGTGCTGGAACAGCGGGGGGTATTGGCACAGATACGCAGTATTTT. As protein: CSAGTAGGIGTDTQYF.

This rearrangement joins TRBV4-2 to TRBJ2-7; TRBD2 might be the D (6 bases). Germline V CDR1 and CDR2: LGHNA, YNFKEQ. This CDR3 is built from 14 residues. Trimming cost V 4 bases and J 7 bases, with 17 bases left between them. CDR3 coding DNA: TGTGCCAGCAGCCCTTACACCGGGACTGGAGAGCAGTACTTC. Translating it yields CASSPYTGTGEQYF.

This clonotype was recorded a few times. The rearrangement joins TRBV2 to TRBJ2-1; D is tentatively TRBD1 or TRBD2 (6 bases each). Per the germline V gene, CDR1 is SNHLY and CDR2 is FYNNEI. Trimming stripped 1 base from V and 5 bases from J, with 12 bases between. The CDR3 covers 15 residues. CDR3 sequence (DNA): TGTGCCAGCAGTGAAGAGGGGGGCTCGGACAATGAGCAGTTCTTC. It specifies CASSEEGGSDNEQFF.

This chain joins TRBV29-1 and TRBJ2-6; no reliable D call. The V end was cut by 6 bases, the J end by 0 bases, with 12 bases between. Germline V lookup: CDR1 SQVTM, CDR2 ANQGSEA. This CDR3 comprises 15 residues. The CDR3 DNA sequence: TGCAGCGTCCTAACTCTCGTCTCTGGGGCCAACGTCCTGACTTTC. Residues: CSVLTLVSGANVLTF.

This chain joins TRBV15 and TRBJ1-2; D is unresolved. With 0 bases removed from V and 1 base from J, the gap between germline ends came to 6 bases. The CDR3 covers 14 residues. Looked up from germline, CDR1 is LNHNV and CDR2 is YYDKDF (reference sequence). DNA for the CDR3: TGTGCCACCAGCAGAGATTTAGATAACTATGGCTACACCTTC. It specifies CATSRDLDNYGYTF.

In this sample, this clonotype turned up a few times. As DNA, the CDR3 is TGTGCCACCAGCGGGGAGAAAGCGGGGAGAAAAGAGACCCAGTACTTC. Protein product: CATSGEKAGRKETQYF. This chain joins TRBV15 and TRBJ2-5, with TRBD2 matching over 7 bases. This CDR3 is built from 16 residues. Germline V CDR1 and CDR2: LNHNV, YYDKDF (reference sequence). With 5 bases clipped from V and 3 bases from J, the junction kept 12 bases outside the gene matches.